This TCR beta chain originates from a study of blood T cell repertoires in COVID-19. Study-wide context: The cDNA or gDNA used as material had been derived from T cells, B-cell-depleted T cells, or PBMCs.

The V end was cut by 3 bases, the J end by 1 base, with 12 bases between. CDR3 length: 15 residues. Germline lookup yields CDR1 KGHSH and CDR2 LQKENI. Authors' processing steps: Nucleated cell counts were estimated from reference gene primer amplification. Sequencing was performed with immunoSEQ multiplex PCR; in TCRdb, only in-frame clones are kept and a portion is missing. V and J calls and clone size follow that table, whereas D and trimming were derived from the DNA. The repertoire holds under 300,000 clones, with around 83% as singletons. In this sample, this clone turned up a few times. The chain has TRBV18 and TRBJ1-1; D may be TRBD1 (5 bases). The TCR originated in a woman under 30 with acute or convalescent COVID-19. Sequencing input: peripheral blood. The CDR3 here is CASSPMQGKNTEAFF. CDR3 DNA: TGTGCCAGCTCACCTATGCAGGGCAAGAACACTGAAGCTTTCTTT.